This T cell receptor (beta chain) originates from a study of technical replicates of blood from several donors. The method was immunoSEQ multiplex PCR; TCRdb's version includes in-frame clones alone and lacks a portion of them. The data hold roughly 66,000 clones, with roughly 86% observed a single time. Trimming removed 6 bases at V and 6 bases at J, with 11 bases between. Germline assignment: CDR1 MGHDK and CDR2 SYGVNS. CDR3 length: 13 amino acids. The receptor comes from a human donor in good health. Some clones in this sample may be carry-over from other donors' samples. The sequencing input was PBMCs. V usage is TRBV25-1 and J usage is TRBJ2-2, with a weak D call TRBD2 (7 bases). The CDR3 nucleotides read TGTGCCAGCAGAGTGGGGGGGCCCGGGGAGCTGTTTTTT. Residues: CASRVGGPGELFF.